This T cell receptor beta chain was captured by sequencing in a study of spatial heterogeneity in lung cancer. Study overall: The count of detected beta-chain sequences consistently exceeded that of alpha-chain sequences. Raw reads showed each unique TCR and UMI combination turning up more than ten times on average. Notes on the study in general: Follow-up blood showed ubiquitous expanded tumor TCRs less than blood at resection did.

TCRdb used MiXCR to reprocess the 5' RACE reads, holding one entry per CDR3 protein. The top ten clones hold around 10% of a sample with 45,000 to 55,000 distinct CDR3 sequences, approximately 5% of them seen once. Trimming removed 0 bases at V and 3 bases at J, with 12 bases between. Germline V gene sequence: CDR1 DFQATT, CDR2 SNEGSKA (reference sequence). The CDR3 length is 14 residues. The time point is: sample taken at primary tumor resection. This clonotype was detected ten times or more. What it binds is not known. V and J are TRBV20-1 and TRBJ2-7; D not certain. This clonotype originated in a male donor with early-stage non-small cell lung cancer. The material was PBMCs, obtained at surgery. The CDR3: CSARDSGKGYEQYF. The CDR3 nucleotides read TGCAGTGCTAGAGATAGTGGGAAGGGCTACGAGCAGTACTTC.